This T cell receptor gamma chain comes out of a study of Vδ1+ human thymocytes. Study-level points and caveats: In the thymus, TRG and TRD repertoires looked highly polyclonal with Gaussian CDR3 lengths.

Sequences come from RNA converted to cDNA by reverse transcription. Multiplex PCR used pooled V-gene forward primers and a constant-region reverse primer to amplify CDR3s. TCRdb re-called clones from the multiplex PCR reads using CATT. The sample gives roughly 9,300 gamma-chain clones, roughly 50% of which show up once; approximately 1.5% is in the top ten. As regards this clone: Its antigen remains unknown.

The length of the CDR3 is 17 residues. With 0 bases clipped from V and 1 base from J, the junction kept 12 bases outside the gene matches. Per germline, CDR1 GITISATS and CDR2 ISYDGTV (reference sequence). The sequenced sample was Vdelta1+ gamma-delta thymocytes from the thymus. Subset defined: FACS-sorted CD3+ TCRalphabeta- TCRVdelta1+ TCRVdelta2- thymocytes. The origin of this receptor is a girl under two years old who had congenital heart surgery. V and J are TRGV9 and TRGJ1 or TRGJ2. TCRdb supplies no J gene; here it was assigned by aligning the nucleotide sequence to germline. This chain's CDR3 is CALWEVHRSSNYYKKLF. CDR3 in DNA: TGTGCCTTGTGGGAGGTGCATCGGAGTTCTAATTATTATAAGAAACTCTTT.